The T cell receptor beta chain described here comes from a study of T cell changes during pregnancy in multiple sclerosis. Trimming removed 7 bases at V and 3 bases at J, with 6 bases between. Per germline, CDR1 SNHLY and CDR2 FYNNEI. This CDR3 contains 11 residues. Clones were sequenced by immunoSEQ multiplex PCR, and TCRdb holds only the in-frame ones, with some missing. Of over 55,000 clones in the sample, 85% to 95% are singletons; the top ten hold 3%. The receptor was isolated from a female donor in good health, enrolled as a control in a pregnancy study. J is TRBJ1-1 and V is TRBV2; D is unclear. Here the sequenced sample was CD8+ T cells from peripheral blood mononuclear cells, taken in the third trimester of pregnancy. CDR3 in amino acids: CASMTDTEAFF. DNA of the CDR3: TGTGCCAGCATGACTGACACTGAAGCTTTCTTT.